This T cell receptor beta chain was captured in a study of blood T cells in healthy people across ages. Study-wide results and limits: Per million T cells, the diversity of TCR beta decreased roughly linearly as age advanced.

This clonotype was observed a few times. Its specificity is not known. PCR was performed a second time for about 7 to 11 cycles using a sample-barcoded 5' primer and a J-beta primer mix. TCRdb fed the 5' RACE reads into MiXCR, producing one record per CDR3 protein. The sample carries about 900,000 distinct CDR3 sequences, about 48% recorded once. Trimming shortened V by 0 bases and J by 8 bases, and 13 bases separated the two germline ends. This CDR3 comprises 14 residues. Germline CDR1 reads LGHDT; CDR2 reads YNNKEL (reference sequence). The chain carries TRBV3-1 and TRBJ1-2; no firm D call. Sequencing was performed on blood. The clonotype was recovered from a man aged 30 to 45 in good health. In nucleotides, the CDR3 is TGTGCCAGCAGCCAAGAAACATCCCGGGGAGGCTACACCTTC. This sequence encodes CASSQETSRGGYTF. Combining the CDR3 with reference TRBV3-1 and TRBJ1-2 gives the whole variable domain DTAVSQTPKYLVTQMGNDKSIKCEQNLGHDTMYWYKQDSKKFLKIMFSYNNKELIINETVPNRFSPKSPDKAHLNLHINSLELGDSAVYFCASSQETSRGGYTFGSGTRLTVV.